These 24 T cell receptor beta chains originate from one sample sequenced in a study of T cell repertoires in cytomegalovirus infection. Their recognized antigens are unknown. MiXCR, applied by TCRdb to the reads, yields one record per CDR3 protein. The sample has approximately 770,000 distinct CDR3 sequences, 25% to 30% seen once. The input for sequencing was cultured CD8+ T cells from PBMCs, taken from culture after CMV antigen stimulation. Source of these receptors: a human donor in good health (CMV status not recorded). Some clones in this sample may be carry-over from other donors' samples.

This clonotype was seen ten or more times. This chain joins TRBV19 and TRBJ2-1; 9 positions agree with TRBD2. This CDR3 has 15 residues. V lost 5 bases to trimming and J lost 0 bases; unmatched junction nucleotides: 2. Germline assignment: CDR1 LNHDA and CDR2 SQIVND (reference sequence). The CDR3 region has the DNA TGTGCCAGTAGTTTAGCGGGGGTCTCCTACAATGAGCAGTTCTTC. Amino acid sequence: CASSLAGVSYNEQFF.

This clonotype was recorded many times. This rearrangement joins TRBV7-2 to TRBJ1-6, with D possibly TRBD1 on 5 matching bases. The V and J ends lost 4 bases and 9 bases respectively, with 22 bases between them. The CDR3 is 17 amino acids. Germline-derived CDR1 and CDR2 are SGHTA and FQGNSA. Here the CDR3 reads CASSSAPGSPITSPLHF. CDR3 nucleotides: TGTGCCAGCAGCTCAGCCCCAGGGAGCCCTATTACTTCACCCCTCCACTTT. Using reference TRBV7-2 and TRBJ1-6 for the parts outside the CDR3, the full variable domain is GAGVSQSPSNKVTEKGKDVELRCDPISGHTALYWYRQSLGQGLEFLIYFQGNSAPDKSGLPSDRFSAERTGGSVSTLTIQRTQQEDSAVYLCASSSAPGSPITSPLHFGNGTRLTVT.

This chain uses TRBV7-4 with TRBJ2-2; 7 bases fit TRBD1. Trimming cost V 5 bases and J 1 base; bases outside gene matches: 10. Germline V gene sequence: CDR1 SGHVT, CDR2 SQSDAQ. This CDR3 is 17 amino acids long. This CDR3 reads CASSPRDRAKNTGELFF. Written as DNA, the CDR3 is TGTGCCAGCAGCCCGAGAGACAGGGCGAAGAACACCGGGGAGCTGTTTTTT.

This clonotype occurred a few times. The chain recombines TRBV4-1 with TRBJ1-1; D remains unclear. V was clipped by 2 bases and J by 1 base, with 8 bases between them. The CDR3 is 14 residues long. Germline CDR1 is MGHRA and CDR2 is YSYEKL. The CDR3 here is CASSQTERNTEAFF. DNA of the CDR3: TGCGCCAGCAGCCAAACCGAGAGGAACACTGAAGCTTTCTTT.

The V gene is TRBV7-4, the J gene TRBJ1-1; D may be TRBD1 (5 bases). CDR3 size: 17 residues. V lost 2 bases and J 6 bases, leaving 22 bases between the germline ends. Germline-derived CDR1 and CDR2 are SGHVT and SQSDAQ. CDR3 in amino acids: CASSLYTAGLKGAEAFF. CDR3 DNA: TGTGCCAGCAGCTTATACACAGCGGGGCTAAAGGGCGCTGAAGCTTTCTTT.

The rearrangement joins TRBV7-9 to TRBJ2-1; no definite D call. Germline CDR1 reads SEHNR; CDR2 reads FQNEAQ (reference sequence). The V end lost 5 bases, the J end lost 0 bases, and 11 bases lay between the germline ends. CDR3 length: 15 residues. CDR3 coding DNA: TGTGCCAGCAGCCCCTCCCGTTTCTCCTACAATGAGCAGTTCTTC. Protein product: CASSPSRFSYNEQFF.

This clonotype was detected many times. This rearrangement joins TRBV12-3 or TRBV12-4 to TRBJ1-5, with a weak D call TRBD1 (5 bases). Trimming took 1 base from V and 5 from J, leaving 15 bases between them. The CDR3 consists of 16 residues. CDR3 bases: TGTGCCAGCAGTTTAGTTCGGTACAGGCTAGATCAGCCCCAGCATTTT. Translated: CASSLVRYRLDQPQHF.

This clonotype was counted a few times. The rearrangement links TRBV11-2 to TRBJ2-7, with TRBD2 identical over 14 bases. Germline CDR1 is SGHAT and CDR2 is FQNNGV. This CDR3 has 17 residues. The V and J ends lost 1 base and 3 bases, in that order; junction bases with no gene match: 5. CDR3 DNA sequence: TGTGCCAGCAGCTTAGGGGGACTAGCGGGGGAGAGCTACGAGCAGTACGTC. Amino acids: CASSLGGLAGESYEQYV.

This chain's CDR3 is CASSFTRTGGNYGYTF. The CDR3 DNA reads TGTGCCAGCAGTTTTACACGGACAGGCGGTAACTATGGCTACACCTTC. The V and J genes are TRBV27 and TRBJ1-2, with TRBD1 identical over 7 bases. V shed 3 bases, J shed 1 base, and the junction held 8 bases outside the gene matches. The CDR3 covers 16 residues. Germline V gene lookup returns CDR1 MNHEY and CDR2 SMNVEV (reference sequence).

The chain links TRBV9 to TRBJ1-1; D perhaps matches TRBD1 (5 bases). The CDR3 runs 17 residues. The V end lost 0 bases, the J end lost 1 base, and 16 bases lay between the germline ends. CDR1 and CDR2 from the germline V gene are SGDLS and YYNGEE. CDR3 sequence reads: CASSVATMRDGNTEAFF. For the CDR3, the DNA is TGTGCCAGCAGCGTAGCTACAATGAGGGACGGGAACACTGAAGCTTTCTTT.

The V and J genes are TRBV12-5 and TRBJ2-4, with 7 nucleotides matching TRBD2. Germline V CDR1 and CDR2: LGHNT, FRNRAP. The V gene end was trimmed by 3 bases and the J gene end by 6 bases; junction bases not matched to a gene: 14. This CDR3 contains 17 residues. CDR3 sequence: CASGFEVPGGRGNIQYF. The CDR3 bases are TGTGCTAGTGGTTTCGAAGTCCCGGGAGGCCGGGGAAACATTCAGTACTTC.

The V and J genes are TRBV7-9 and TRBJ2-2, with 8 bases aligning to TRBD1. Trimming at V came to 2 bases and at J to 6 bases, leaving 5 bases not matched to a gene. There are 15 residues in the CDR3. In germline, CDR1 is SEHNR, CDR2 FQNEAQ (reference sequence). CDR3 nucleotides: TGTGCCAGCAGCTTAACGCCAGGGGGCGCCGGGGAGCTGTTTTTT. Encoded protein: CASSLTPGGAGELFF.

This clonotype was seen a handful of times. The V gene is TRBV7-8, the J gene TRBJ2-7; possibly TRBD2 for D (5 bases). Germline-derived CDR1 and CDR2 are SGHVS and FQNEAQ. The V and J ends lost 4 bases and 4 bases respectively, with 14 bases between them. The CDR3 runs to 14 residues. The chain's CDR3 is CASSSGRGPYEQYF. The CDR3, as DNA: TGTGCCAGCAGCTCGGGTCGGGGTCCTTACGAGCAGTACTTC.

CDR3 in amino acids: CASSPEGGRGETQYF. CDR3 DNA sequence: TGTGCCAGCAGCCCCGAGGGGGGGCGAGGAGAGACCCAGTACTTC. V usage is TRBV6-2 or TRBV6-3 and J usage is TRBJ2-5, with D perhaps TRBD2 (7 bases). The CDR3 has 15 residues. Trimming removed 6 bases from V and 4 bases from J, with 18 bases in between. The germline CDR1 and CDR2 sequences are MNHEY and SVGEGT.

V gene TRBV20-1 combines with J gene TRBJ2-5, with D possibly being TRBD1 or TRBD2 (5 bases each). V was shortened by 0 bases and J by 2 bases, with 13 bases between the two germline ends. Germline V lookup: CDR1 DFQATT, CDR2 SNEGSKA (reference sequence). This CDR3 has 15 residues. The chain's CDR3 is CSARDWDEGQETQYF. CDR3 nucleotides: TGCAGTGCTAGAGATTGGGACGAGGGTCAAGAGACCCAGTACTTC.

The table lists this clonotype with many counts. The V and J genes are TRBV7-8 and TRBJ2-3; TRBD1 aligns across 7 bases. V shed 3 bases and J 5 bases; nucleotides not matched to a gene: 8. The V gene's germline CDR1 is SGHVS and CDR2 FQNEAQ. The CDR3 extends over 15 amino acids. The chain's CDR3 is CASSFRDRAVDTQYF. The CDR3, as DNA: TGTGCCAGCAGCTTTCGCGACAGGGCGGTAGATACGCAGTATTTT.

This clonotype was counted only a few times. V and J are TRBV6-1 and TRBJ1-1; 8 bases fit TRBD1. From germline, CDR1 is MNHNS and CDR2 SASEGT. The CDR3 covers 16 residues. V shed 5 bases and J 4 bases; nucleotides not matched to a gene: 12. The CDR3 DNA reads as TGTGCCAGCAGTTCAGGGGGCCTGAATCCGGGCACTGAAGCTTTCTTT. Protein product: CASSSGGLNPGTEAFF.

The chain joins TRBV4-1 to TRBJ1-1, with unresolved D. There are 15 residues in the CDR3. The V gene's germline CDR1 is MGHRA and CDR2 YSYEKL. V lost 0 bases and J lost 4, with 12 bases in between. Written as DNA, the CDR3 is TGCGCCAGCAGCCAAGAATCGATGGGTTCCACTGAAGCTTTCTTT. It codes for CASSQESMGSTEAFF.

Concerning this clonotype itself: Just one base apart from a much larger clone, this may be a read error. This chain connects TRBV7-9 to TRBJ2-7; possible D gene TRBD1, 6 bases. Looked up from germline, CDR1 is SEHNR and CDR2 is FQNEAQ (reference sequence). The CDR3 runs 15 residues. CDR3 in amino acids: CASSSDTGKEGELYF. The CDR3 coding sequence is TGTGCCAGCAGCTCCGACACAGGGAAAGAAGGCGAGCTGTACTTC. The variable domain in full, with the rest retrieved from reference TRBV7-9 and TRBJ2-7, is DTGVSQNPRHKITKRGQNVTFRCDPISEHNRLYWYRQTLGQGPEFLTYFQNEAQLEKSRLLSDRFSAERPKGSFSTLEIQRTEQGDSAMYLCASSSDTGKEGELYFGPGTRLTVT.

The chain couples TRBV6-2 or TRBV6-3 to TRBJ2-7; D is undetermined. The V gene's germline CDR1 is MNHEY and CDR2 SVGEGT. V lost 2 bases and J lost 0, with 8 bases in between. The CDR3 has 14 amino acids. For the CDR3, the DNA is TGTGCCAGCAGTTACGGGGTCGGCTCCTACGAGCAGTACTTC. Protein: CASSYGVGSYEQYF.

The sample holds many counts of this clonotype. For the CDR3, the DNA is TGTGCCAGCAGCCCCCTGACAGGGGGAGAAACTGAAGCTTTCTTT. It codes for CASSPLTGGETEAFF. The V and J genes are TRBV7-6 and TRBJ1-1; TRBD1 aligns across 9 bases. The V gene's germline CDR1 is SGHVS and CDR2 FNYEAQ. The CDR3 spans 15 residues. V shed 5 bases, J shed 5 bases, and the junction held 9 bases outside the gene matches.

In its sample, this clonotype was seen once. The V call is TRBV11-1, the J call TRBJ2-7; TRBD1 aligns across 9 bases. Germline CDR1 reads SGHAT; CDR2 reads FQDESV (reference sequence). The V segment lost 1 base and the J segment 7 bases; nucleotides outside the gene matches: 5. CDR3 length: 14 amino acids. As DNA, the CDR3 is TGTGCCAGCAGCTTAGACAGGGGGCGATGGGAGCAGTACGTC. This encodes CASSLDRGRWEQYV.

The chain has TRBV20-1 and TRBJ1-2; D unresolved. The CDR3 sequence is 15 residues long. V lost 6 bases to trimming and J lost 2 bases, with 19 bases between them. Germline-derived CDR1 and CDR2 are DFQATT and SNEGSKA (reference sequence). Here the CDR3 DNA reads TGCAGTGCCCGACGGACGGGCAGGTTAAACTATGGCTACACCTTC. It yields the protein CSARRTGRLNYGYTF.

This clonotype was counted a few times. The V call is TRBV27, the J call TRBJ2-2, with D maybe TRBD1 (5 bases). V was shortened by 4 bases and J by 2 bases, with 11 bases between the two germline ends. CDR3 length equals 15 residues. CDR1 and CDR2 (germline): MNHEY, SMNVEV (reference sequence). Written as DNA, the CDR3 is TGTGCCAGCAGTTCGACAGACTTCAACACCGGGGAGCTGTTTTTT. Residues: CASSSTDFNTGELFF.